Following are 29 T cell receptor beta chains from one sample sequenced in a study of beta chain features in type 1 diabetes. Study observations and caveats: TCRB CDR3 length was moderately but significantly reduced in all four CD4+ subsets of Type 1 diabetes patients.

Their antigens are not known. The study reverse transcribed the entire isolated RNA, so it sequenced expressed TCRB transcripts. Only in-frame clones appear in the TCRdb table, and some are missing; sequencing was by immunoSEQ multiplex PCR. The table lists about 160,000 clones, 6.5% to 10% of them singletons. Sequenced: central memory CD4+ T cells from blood. Receptor source: a woman aged 18-29 years with type 1 diabetes.

Only a few counts were recorded for this clone. Other DNA variants within this sample encode the same CDR3. The V and J genes are TRBV18 and TRBJ1-1; perhaps TRBD1 as D (6 bases). V was clipped by 6 bases and J by 2 bases, with 10 bases between them. Germline V gives CDR1 KGHSH, CDR2 LQKENI. The CDR3 sequence is 13 residues long. DNA for the CDR3: TGTGCCAGCTCTACGGGGGGCAACACTGAAGCTTTCTTT. This codes for CASSTGGNTEAFF.

The V and J genes are TRBV4-3 and TRBJ1-2, with a tentative D call TRBD1 (5 bases). The CDR3 length is 16 residues. CDR1 and CDR2 from the germline V gene are LGHNA and YSLEER. Trimming took off 0 bases at V and 5 bases at J, with 16 bases between the two ends. The CDR3: CASSQDLAPEGYGYTF. The CDR3 nucleotides are TGCGCCAGCAGCCAAGATTTGGCCCCGGAGGGGTATGGCTACACCTTC.

The chain combines TRBV4-3 with TRBJ2-5; 8 positions match TRBD1. J lost 4 bases, V lost 5 bases, and 3 bases had no gene match. Germline loops: CDR1 LGHNA, CDR2 YSLEER. The CDR3 consists of 13 residues. The DNA of the CDR3 is TGCGCCAGCAGCGGACAGGGAGGAGAGACCCAGTACTTC. This encodes CASSGQGGETQYF.

This clone was seen more than once but under ten times. This chain connects TRBV9 to TRBJ1-6; D is unclear. Germline V gene sequence: CDR1 SGDLS, CDR2 YYNGEE. Trimming cost V 0 bases and J 5 bases, with 9 bases left between them. The CDR3 has 15 residues. The CDR3 coding sequence is TGTGCCAGCAGCGTAGGAGGCATGAATAATTCACCCCTCCACTTT. Translated: CASSVGGMNNSPLHF.

The chain employs TRBV30 and TRBJ2-7, with D unresolved. CDR1 and CDR2 (germline): GTSNPN, SVGIG (reference sequence). This CDR3 comprises 12 residues. The V end lost 2 bases, the J end lost 7 bases, and 12 bases lay between the germline ends. The CDR3 nucleotides are TGTGCCTGGAGTTTTACTAATGGGGAGCAGTACTTC. Translating gives CAWSFTNGEQYF.

The rearrangement links TRBV18 to TRBJ1-5; possibly TRBD1 for D (6 bases). V lost 6 bases to trimming and J lost 6 bases, with 18 bases between them. Germline values: CDR1 KGHSH, CDR2 LQKENI. The CDR3 is made up of 15 amino acids. CDR3 bases: TGTGCCAGCTCTCGAGGACAGCGGTCAGGTCAGCCCCAGCATTTT. It codes for CASSRGQRSGQPQHF.

The V call is TRBV5-4, the J call TRBJ1-4; no clear D gene. CDR3 length: 15 residues. CDR1 and CDR2 (germline): SGHNT, YYREEE (reference sequence). The V and J ends lost 1 base and 0 bases respectively, with 7 bases between them. Here the CDR3 DNA reads TGTGCCAGCAGCTTGAAGACTGCAACTAATGAAAAACTGTTTTTT. Amino acid sequence: CASSLKTATNEKLFF.

This clone was found a few times. The chain carries TRBV6-5 and TRBJ2-5; D is perhaps TRBD2 (6 bases). Deletions cut 2 bases from V and 1 base from J, with 14 bases between. Germline CDR1 reads MNHEY; CDR2 reads SVGAGI. The CDR3 has 16 residues. The CDR3 loop reads CASSYERELGQETQYF. The CDR3 DNA sequence: TGTGCCAGCAGTTACGAACGGGAGCTCGGCCAAGAGACCCAGTACTTC.

This clone was seen only a few times. The chain uses TRBV5-1 and TRBJ1-2, with D perhaps matching TRBD1 (5 bases). Germline V gene data show CDR1 as SGHRS and CDR2 as YFSETQ. The ends were cut back, 0 bases at V and 4 bases at J, with 10 bases in the middle. The CDR3 loop spans 14 amino acids. The CDR3 spells CASSLEGAAYGYTF. The CDR3 DNA sequence: TGCGCCAGCAGCTTGGAAGGGGCGGCCTATGGCTACACCTTC. The full variable domain, with the rest looked up from reference TRBV5-1 and TRBJ1-2, is KAGVTQTPRYLIKTRGQQVTLSCSPISGHRSVSWYQQTPGQGLQFLFEYFSETQRNKGNFPGRFSGRQFSNSRSEMNVSTLELGDSALYLCASSLEGAAYGYTFGSGTRLTVV.

In regard to this clone: The same CDR3 can be traced to other DNA sequences in this sample. The chain carries TRBV27 and TRBJ2-5; D ambiguous. Germline V gene data show CDR1 as MNHEY and CDR2 as SMNVEV (reference sequence). The CDR3 sequence is 13 residues long. V shed 5 bases and J shed 5 bases, with 12 bases lying between them. CDR3 DNA sequence: TGTGCCAGCAGTCCCAGAGGAAGGGAGACCCAGTACTTC. It specifies CASSPRGRETQYF.

Only a few counts were recorded for this clone. This rearrangement joins TRBV6-1 to TRBJ1-4, with TRBD1 as a possible D gene (6 bases). Germline CDR1 reads MNHNS; CDR2 reads SASEGT. Between the trimmed V and J ends, which lost 6 bases and 4 bases, there was a span of 12 bases. The CDR3 is 14 residues long. DNA for the CDR3: TGTGCCAGCAGACGACAGGACAGTAATGAAAAACTGTTTTTT. Translation gives CASRRQDSNEKLFF.

In its sample, this clone was seen a few times. The chain recombines TRBV15 with TRBJ2-5; D gene uncertain. Germline CDR1 LNHNV, CDR2 YYDKDF (reference sequence). V lost 2 bases and J lost 5, with 6 bases in between. The CDR3 loop spans 12 amino acids. In DNA form, the CDR3 reads TGTGCCACCAGCAGAATAGAGGAGACCCAGTACTTC. Its protein is CATSRIEETQYF.

The rearrangement links TRBV14 to TRBJ1-2, with 12 bases fitting TRBD1. In germline, CDR1 is SGHDN, CDR2 FVKESK. The V gene end was trimmed by 6 bases and the J gene end by 9 bases; junction bases not matched to a gene: 8. This CDR3 has 14 amino acids. CDR3: CASRPGTGGVSYTF. The DNA of the CDR3 is TGTGCCAGCAGGCCGGGGACAGGGGGCGTGAGCTACACCTTC.

In regard to this clone: Other nucleotide sequences from this sample produce the same CDR3. The chain carries TRBV5-1 and TRBJ2-1, with 10 bases lining up with TRBD2. V was clipped by 2 bases and J by 8 bases; unmatched bases: 7. The CDR3 contains 15 residues. Per germline, CDR1 SGHRS and CDR2 YFSETQ. The CDR3 nucleotides read TGCGCCAGCAGCTTTGGTCTAGCGGGAGTCGATGAGCAGTTCTTC. Translating gives CASSFGLAGVDEQFF.

J is TRBJ2-1 and V is TRBV5-1; weak D call: TRBD1 (5 bases). The germline V gene has CDR1 SGHRS and CDR2 YFSETQ. V was shortened by 1 base and J by 3 bases, with 8 bases between the two germline ends. The CDR3 contains 14 residues. The CDR3 is CASSLRQGYNEQFF. The CDR3 DNA sequence: TGCGCCAGCAGCTTGCGGCAGGGCTACAATGAGCAGTTCTTC.

This clone occurred a few times. The V and J genes are TRBV5-1 and TRBJ1-1; TRBD1 is a possible D gene (5 bases). The CDR3 totals 15 residues. Trimming shortened V by 5 bases and J by 1 base, and 15 bases separated the two germline ends. From germline, CDR1 is SGHRS and CDR2 YFSETQ. CDR3 amino acids: CASRPDSYSNTEAFF. CDR3 DNA: TGCGCCAGCAGACCCGACAGTTACTCGAACACTGAAGCTTTCTTT.

This clone was found a few times. This chain connects TRBV30 to TRBJ2-1; possibly TRBD2 for D (6 bases). The CDR3 sequence is 15 residues long. V lost 1 base and J lost 7, with 17 bases in between. The germline gives CDR1 GTSNPN, CDR2 SVGIG (reference sequence). The CDR3 nucleotides read TGTGCCTGGAGTGGAGCGGGCAGGGTCCGGAATGAGCAGTTCTTC. Protein sequence: CAWSGAGRVRNEQFF.

The V call is TRBV18, the J call TRBJ1-3, with D unclear. The CDR3 runs 15 residues. V dropped 2 bases and J dropped 0 bases, with 8 bases sitting between them. The V gene's germline CDR1 is KGHSH and CDR2 LQKENI. Written as DNA, the CDR3 is TGTGCCAGCTCACCAACAGACGACTCTGGAAACACCATATATTTT. Translated, it gives CASSPTDDSGNTIYF.

This clone was counted between two and nine times. The chain recombines TRBV6-5 with TRBJ2-2, with 9 nucleotides matching TRBD1. This CDR3 contains 15 residues. With V trimmed by 10 bases and J by 2 bases, 8 bases remained unmatched. CDR1 MNHEY and CDR2 SVGAGI come from the germline V gene. The CDR3 DNA reads as TGTGCCACCAAGGCACAGGGGGCTAACACCGGGGAGCTGTTTTTT. Amino acid sequence: CATKAQGANTGELFF.

This clone has more than one count but fewer than ten. V is TRBV9 and J is TRBJ2-3; 14 bases map to TRBD2. The CDR3 runs 15 residues. In germline, CDR1 is SGDLS, CDR2 YYNGEE. Trimming took 0 bases from V and 8 from J; bases not matched to a gene: 2. CDR3 sequence: CASSVEGTSGGTQYF. For the CDR3, the DNA is TGTGCCAGCAGCGTAGAAGGGACTAGCGGGGGTACGCAGTATTTT.

There are many counts of this clone. The chain joins TRBV7-9 to TRBJ2-2, with 7 nucleotides matching TRBD2. Per the germline V gene, CDR1 is SEHNR and CDR2 is FQNEAQ (reference sequence). Losses at the gene ends were 5 bases for V and 7 bases for J; bases not matched to a gene: 13. CDR3 length equals 16 residues. CDR3 sequence reads: CASSARAGGFGGELFF. The CDR3 DNA reads as TGTGCCAGCAGCGCACGAGCCGGGGGGTTCGGCGGGGAGCTGTTTTTT.

This rearrangement joins TRBV7-2 to TRBJ1-1, with TRBD1 matching over 10 bases. The CDR3 spans 18 residues. Unmatched junction bases numbered 12, after V lost 4 bases and J lost 1 base. Germline V gene data show CDR1 as SGHTA and CDR2 as FQGNSA. CDR3 sequence: CASSSSPGTGAENTEAFF. Written as DNA, the CDR3 is TGTGCCAGCAGCTCCTCCCCAGGGACAGGGGCTGAGAACACTGAAGCTTTCTTT. The whole variable domain, filled in from reference TRBV7-2 and TRBJ1-1, reads GAGVSQSPSNKVTEKGKDVELRCDPISGHTALYWYRQSLGQGLEFLIYFQGNSAPDKSGLPSDRFSAERTGGSVSTLTIQRTQQEDSAVYLCASSSSPGTGAENTEAFFGQGTRLTVV.

A remark on this clone: Different DNA sequences within this sample yield the same CDR3. V gene TRBV5-1 combines with J gene TRBJ2-5, with 8 bases matching TRBD2. Germline V gene data show CDR1 as SGHRS and CDR2 as YFSETQ. The V segment lost 2 bases and the J segment 2 bases; nucleotides outside the gene matches: 5. The CDR3 sequence is 15 residues long. CDR3 residues: CASSFGGGRQETQYF. The CDR3 region has the DNA TGCGCCAGCAGCTTCGGGGGGGGCCGGCAAGAGACCCAGTACTTC.

The chain recombines TRBV2 with TRBJ2-5, with TRBD1 identical over 9 bases. The CDR3 runs 14 residues. Trimming cost V 9 bases and J 5 bases; bases outside gene matches: 10. Germline lookup yields CDR1 SNHLY and CDR2 FYNNEI. The CDR3 coding sequence is TGTGCCAGATCCTGGACAGGGGACGGGGAGACCCAGTACTTC. It is translated as CARSWTGDGETQYF.

This clone was picked up a small number of times. The CDR3 bases are TGTGCCAGCAGCTCGACAGGGTGGGACTATGGCTACACCTTC. Encoded protein: CASSSTGWDYGYTF. The chain has TRBV7-9 and TRBJ1-2; 7 nucleotides line up with TRBD1. The CDR3 runs 14 residues. V lost 4 bases to trimming and J lost 3 bases; unmatched junction nucleotides: 5. Per the germline V gene, CDR1 is SEHNR and CDR2 is FQNEAQ (reference sequence).

The chain has TRBV30 and TRBJ2-7, with 8 bases that match TRBD1. Trimming removed 5 bases from V and 13 bases from J; junction bases left unmatched: 7. Germline V gene lookup returns CDR1 GTSNPN and CDR2 SVGIG (reference sequence). The CDR3 runs 10 residues. The CDR3 DNA reads as TGTGCCTGGGCTCGGGACAGGCCCTACTTC. It codes for CAWARDRPYF. The entire variable domain, with the rest obtained from reference TRBV30 and TRBJ2-7, is as follows: SQTIHQWPATLVQPVGSPLSLECTVEGTSNPNLYWYRQAAGRGLQLLFYSVGIGQISSEVPQNLSASRPQDRQFILSSKKLLLSDSGFYLCAWARDRPYFGPGTRLTVT.

This clone was detected only a few times. The chain has TRBV19 and TRBJ2-3; a weak D match, TRBD2 (6 bases). V was pared by 5 bases and J by 0 bases, with 12 bases between. Per germline, CDR1 LNHDA and CDR2 SQIVND (reference sequence). This CDR3 contains 15 residues. CDR3 region: CASSGGGRSTDTQYF. The CDR3 region has the DNA TGTGCCAGTAGTGGGGGAGGCAGAAGCACAGATACGCAGTATTTT.

The J gene is TRBJ1-6, the V gene TRBV2; D unclear. V lost 10 bases to trimming and J lost 7 bases, with 23 bases between them. The length of the CDR3 is 16 residues. CDR1 is SNHLY and CDR2 is FYNNEI in the germline V gene. CDR3 coding DNA: TGTGCCACCTTAAGAGGGTCCTCTAGAGGGAATTCACCCCTCCACTTT. Translated: CATLRGSSRGNSPLHF.

The genes are TRBV21-1 and TRBJ2-2; TRBD1 was called by the table and not checked on the DNA. TRBV21-1 is labeled a pseudogene. This CDR3 region has 16 residues. CDR3 coding DNA: TGTGCCAGCAGCAAAGTCCGCGGCAGGGCCCCCGGGGAGCTGTTTTTT. It specifies CASSKVRGRAPGELFF.